This TCR beta chain was documented in a study of T cells after somatic rescue of genetic block. Here immunoSEQ multiplex PCR was the method, and the copy in TCRdb shows in-frame clones only, minus some. Here the sample spans roughly 120,000 clones, over 80% being singletons. The CDR3 contains 16 residues. Germline-derived CDR1 and CDR2 are MRHNA and SNTAGT. J was trimmed by 0 bases and V by 3 bases; bases with no gene match: 4. Source material: peripheral blood mononuclear cells (PBMCs). This TCR came from a woman aged 18-30 years. The chain couples TRBV6-4 to TRBJ2-1, with 8 bases matching TRBD1. Here the CDR3 DNA reads TGTGCCAGCAGTGAAGAAACAGGGGGCTCCTACAATGAGCAGTTCTTC. Translating it yields CASSEETGGSYNEQFF.